Listed below are T cell receptor beta chains from one sample, sequenced in a study of T cells in localized non-small cell lung cancer. Assay used: immunoSEQ multiplex PCR; TCRdb lists only in-frame clones, some missing. This table has 20,000 to 30,000 clones, around 90% appearing once. The material was peripheral blood, obtained before any cancer treatment. The receptor set was obtained from a female donor over 55 with stage II squamous cell lung carcinoma. The CDR3 runs from the conserved cysteine through the conserved F or W. A D gene is named only where the DNA matches it firmly. Not every row has a clone size; where given, it reads once, few, many or a size class.

J: TRBJ1-1
V: TRBV27
size: -
D: TRBD1
DNA: TGTGCCAGCAGTCTACAGGGGAGGAACACTGAAGCTTTCTTT
CDR3: CASSLQGRNTEAFF

J: TRBJ1-3
V: TRBV9
size: -
D: TRBD1
DNA: TGTGCCAGCAGAACCGGGACAGGGCCTGGAAACACCATATATTTT
CDR3: CASRTGTGPGNTIYF

J: TRBJ2-5
V: TRBV9
size: -
D: -
DNA: TGTGCCAGCAGCCCAGGGGATCCAGGACGGGAGACCCAGTACTTC
CDR3: CASSPGDPGRETQYF

J: TRBJ1-2
V: TRBV2
size: -
D: -
DNA: TGTGCCAGCAGTGAAGGGGCGGACTATGGCTACACCTTC
CDR3: CASSEGADYGYTF

J: TRBJ2-3
V: TRBV14
size: -
D: TRBD2
DNA: TGTGCCAGCATGGCGGGAGGCGGCACAGATACGCAGTATTTT
CDR3: CASMAGGGTDTQYF

J: TRBJ2-7
V: TRBV5-4
size: -
D: TRBD1
DNA: TGTGCCAGCAGCCCTGGGGCCAGGGGGAAGTACGAGCAGTACTTC
CDR3: CASSPGARGKYEQYF

J: TRBJ1-1
V: TRBV7-7
size: once
D: -
DNA: TGTGCTAGCAGCTTACAGCTGAACACTGAAGCTTTCTTT
CDR3: CASSLQLNTEAFF

J: TRBJ2-6
V: TRBV7-9
size: -
D: TRBD2
DNA: TGTGCCAGCAGCTTAGCCCTGACTAGCGGAGGCTCTGGGGCCAACGTCCTGACTTTC
CDR3: CASSLALTSGGSGANVLTF

J: TRBJ2-4
V: TRBV27
size: once
D: -
DNA: TGTGCCAGCAGGGAATCAGGCGGCGGCATTCAGTACTTC
CDR3: CASRESGGGIQYF

J: TRBJ1-1
V: TRBV5-5
size: -
D: -
DNA: TGTGCCAGCAGCTCCCCTCTCACAGGGAACACTGAAGCTTTCTTT
CDR3: CASSSPLTGNTEAFF

J: TRBJ2-5
V: TRBV28
size: -
D: TRBD1
DNA: TGTGCCAGCAGTTTAGGGACAGGGCGTCGGGAGACCCAGTACTTC
CDR3: CASSLGTGRRETQYF

J: TRBJ1-2
V: TRBV30
size: -
D: TRBD1
DNA: TGTGCCTGGAGTCACCCCGAAGGGGGCCTTTGGGGCTACACCTTC
CDR3: CAWSHPEGGLWGYTF

J: TRBJ1-2
V: TRBV6-5
size: -
D: -
DNA: TGTGCCAGCAGCCCGTCGGGTGTCGGGGGCTACACCTTC
CDR3: CASSPSGVGGYTF

J: TRBJ2-3
V: TRBV10-1
size: few
D: -
DNA: TGCGCCAGCAGCCATCTAAGGGATACGCAGTATTTT
CDR3: CASSHLRDTQYF

J: TRBJ2-7
V: TRBV14
size: once
D: -
DNA: TGTGCCAGCAGCCCACTAGGGGCCTCCTACGAGCAGTACTTC
CDR3: CASSPLGASYEQYF

J: TRBJ1-6
V: TRBV2
size: -
D: TRBD1
DNA: TGTGCCAGCATGCGGGACAGAGGTACCTCCTATAATTCACCCCTCCACTTT
CDR3: CASMRDRGTSYNSPLHF

J: TRBJ1-3
V: TRBV14
size: -
D: -
DNA: TGTGCCAGCAGCCAGAAGAACACCATATATTTT
CDR3: CASSQKNTIYF

J: TRBJ1-1
V: TRBV10-3
size: -
D: -
DNA: TGTGCCATCAGCCCGACAGAATCCAACACTGAAGCTTTCTTT
CDR3: CAISPTESNTEAFF

J: TRBJ2-4
V: TRBV13
size: -
D: -
DNA: TGTGCCAGCAGCTTACGTTTACTCTTAGCCAAAAACATTCAGTACTTC
CDR3: CASSLRLLLAKNIQYF

J: TRBJ1-3
V: TRBV28
size: -
D: -
DNA: TGTGCCAGCAGTTTATTTCGACAGACCTCTGGAAACACCATATATTTT
CDR3: CASSLFRQTSGNTIYF

J: TRBJ2-7
V: TRBV6-6
size: -
D: -
DNA: TGTGCCAGCAGTTCTTTCCGGGGGACGAGCTCCTACGAGCAGTACTTC
CDR3: CASSSFRGTSSYEQYF

J: TRBJ2-7
V: TRBV4-1
size: -
D: -
DNA: TGCGCCAGCAGCTCCCCGGGGGCGCGGGACGAGCAGTACTTC
CDR3: CASSSPGARDEQYF

J: TRBJ2-3
V: TRBV7-3
size: -
D: TRBD2
DNA: TGTGCCTCCTTTCGCGGGGGGAGCACAGATACGCAGTATTTT
CDR3: CASFRGGSTDTQYF

J: TRBJ2-7
V: TRBV29-1
size: -
D: -
DNA: TGCAGCGTTAGGCACTTCCACTCCTACGAGCAGTACTTC
CDR3: CSVRHFHSYEQYF

J: TRBJ1-2
V: TRBV6-5
size: -
D: -
DNA: TGTGCCAGCAGTTCTACGGACAGCTATGGCTACACCTTC
CDR3: CASSSTDSYGYTF

J: TRBJ1-4
V: TRBV19
size: once
D: -
DNA: TGTGCCAGTAGTCTAGGGGGGAATAATGAAAAACTGTTTTTT
CDR3: CASSLGGNNEKLFF

J: TRBJ2-7
V: TRBV7-2
size: once
D: TRBD2
DNA: TGTGCCAGCAGCTTTAGCGGGGGGTCCCCCTACGAGCAGTACTTC
CDR3: CASSFSGGSPYEQYF

J: TRBJ1-2
V: TRBV11-2
size: -
D: -
DNA: TGTGCCACCCGACGGGGGGCCATCTATGGCTACACCTTC
CDR3: CATRRGAIYGYTF

J: TRBJ2-5
V: TRBV10-3
size: -
D: -
DNA: TGTGCCATCAGCAGAGGGACAGAGACCCAGTACTTC
CDR3: CAISRGTETQYF

J: TRBJ2-6
V: TRBV4-3
size: -
D: -
DNA: TGCGCCAGCAGCCAAGATGTTCCATCTGGGGCCAACGTCCTGACTTTC
CDR3: CASSQDVPSGANVLTF

J: TRBJ1-1
V: TRBV7-8
size: -
D: TRBD1
DNA: TGTGCCAGCAGCTTATGGGGTATTGGACAGGGCACTGAAGCTTTCTTT
CDR3: CASSLWGIGQGTEAFF

J: TRBJ1-2
V: TRBV5-1
size: -
D: -
DNA: TGCGCCAGCGGGGGAGACGGAACTAACTATGGCTACACCTTC
CDR3: CASGGDGTNYGYTF

J: TRBJ2-4
V: TRBV14
size: -
D: -
DNA: TGTGCCAGCAGCCAAGATTACGCGGGACGAAACATTCAGTACTTC
CDR3: CASSQDYAGRNIQYF

J: TRBJ1-1
V: TRBV6-6
size: -
D: -
DNA: TGTGCCAGCAGACTAGAGAACACTGAAGCTTTCTTT
CDR3: CASRLENTEAFF

J: TRBJ1-2
V: TRBV7-3
size: -
D: -
DNA: TGTGCCAGCAGCCCAGCCGGGGAAATGGGTGGCTACACCTTC
CDR3: CASSPAGEMGGYTF

J: TRBJ1-5
V: TRBV4-3
size: -
D: -
DNA: TGCGCCAGCAGCCAAGGCACCTATCAGCCCCAGCATTTT
CDR3: CASSQGTYQPQHF

J: TRBJ1-2
V: TRBV5-4
size: -
D: TRBD1
DNA: TGTGCCAGCAGCTTGGGGGGCCGGGACAGAGACTATGGCTACACCTTC
CDR3: CASSLGGRDRDYGYTF